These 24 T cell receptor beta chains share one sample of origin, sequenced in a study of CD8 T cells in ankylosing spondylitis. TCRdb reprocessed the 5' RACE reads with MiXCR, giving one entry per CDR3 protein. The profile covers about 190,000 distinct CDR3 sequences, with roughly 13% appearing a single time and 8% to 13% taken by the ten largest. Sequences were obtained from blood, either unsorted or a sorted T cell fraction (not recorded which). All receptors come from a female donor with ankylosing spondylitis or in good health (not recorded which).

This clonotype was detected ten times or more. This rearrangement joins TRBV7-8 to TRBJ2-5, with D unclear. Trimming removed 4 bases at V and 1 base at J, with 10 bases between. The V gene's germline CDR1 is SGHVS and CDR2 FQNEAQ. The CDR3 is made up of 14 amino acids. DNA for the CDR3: TGTGCCAGCAGCTCAGTGATGGCCCAAGAGACCCAGTACTTC. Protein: CASSSVMAQETQYF.

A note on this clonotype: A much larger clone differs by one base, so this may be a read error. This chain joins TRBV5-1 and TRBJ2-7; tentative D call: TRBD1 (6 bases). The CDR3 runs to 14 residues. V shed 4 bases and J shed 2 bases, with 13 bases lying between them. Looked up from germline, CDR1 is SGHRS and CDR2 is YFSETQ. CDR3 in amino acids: CASSPSTGPYEQYF. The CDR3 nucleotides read TGCGCCAGCAGCCCATCAACAGGGCCCTACGAGCAGTACTTC.

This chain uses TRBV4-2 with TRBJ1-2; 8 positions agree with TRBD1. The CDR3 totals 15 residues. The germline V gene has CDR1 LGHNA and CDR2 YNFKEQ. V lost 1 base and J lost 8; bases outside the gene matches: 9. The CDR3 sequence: CASSQVWGQEGGYTF. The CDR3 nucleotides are TGTGCCAGCAGCCAAGTATGGGGACAGGAGGGCGGCTACACCTTC.

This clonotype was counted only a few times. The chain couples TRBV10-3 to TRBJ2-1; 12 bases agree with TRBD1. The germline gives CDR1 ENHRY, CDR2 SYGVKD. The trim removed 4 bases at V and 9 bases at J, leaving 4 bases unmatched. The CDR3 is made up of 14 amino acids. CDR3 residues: CAISGGTGGFEQFF. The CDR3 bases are TGTGCCATCAGTGGAGGGACAGGGGGCTTTGAGCAGTTCTTC.

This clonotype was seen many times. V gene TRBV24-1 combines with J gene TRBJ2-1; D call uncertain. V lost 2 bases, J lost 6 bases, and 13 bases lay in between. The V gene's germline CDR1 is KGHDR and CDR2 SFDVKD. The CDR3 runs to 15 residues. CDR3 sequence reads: CATSDSVRSLNEQFF. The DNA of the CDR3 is TGTGCCACCAGTGATTCTGTCAGATCCCTCAATGAGCAGTTCTTC.

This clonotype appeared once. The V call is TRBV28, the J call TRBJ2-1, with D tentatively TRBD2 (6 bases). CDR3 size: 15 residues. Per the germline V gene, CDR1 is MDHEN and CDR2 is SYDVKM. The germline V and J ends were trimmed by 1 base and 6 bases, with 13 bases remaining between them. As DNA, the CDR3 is TGTGCCAGCAGTTTATATCACCGGGAGCTCAATGAGCAGTTCTTC. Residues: CASSLYHRELNEQFF.

The DNA of the CDR3 is TGCAGCGTTGAGGTCTATCCGCGGGGACTAGCGGGAGTTCCAGATACGCAGTATTTT. This translates into CSVEVYPRGLAGVPDTQYF. The J gene is TRBJ2-3, the V gene TRBV29-1; 14 bases align to TRBD2. V shed 3 bases, J shed 4 bases, and the junction held 15 bases outside the gene matches. The CDR3 length is 19 residues. Germline values: CDR1 SQVTM, CDR2 ANQGSEA.

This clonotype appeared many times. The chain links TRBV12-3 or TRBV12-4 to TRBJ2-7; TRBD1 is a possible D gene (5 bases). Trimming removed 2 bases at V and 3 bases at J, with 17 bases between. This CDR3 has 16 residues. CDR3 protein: CASSLNGPDRYYEQYF. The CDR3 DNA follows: TGTGCCAGCAGTTTAAACGGGCCCGACAGATACTACGAGCAGTACTTC.

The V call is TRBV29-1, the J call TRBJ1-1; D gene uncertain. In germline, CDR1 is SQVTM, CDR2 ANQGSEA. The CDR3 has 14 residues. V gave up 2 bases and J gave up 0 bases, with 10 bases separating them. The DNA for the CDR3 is TGCAGCGTTGAAACCTACCCAGTGAACACTGAAGCTTTCTTT. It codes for CSVETYPVNTEAFF.

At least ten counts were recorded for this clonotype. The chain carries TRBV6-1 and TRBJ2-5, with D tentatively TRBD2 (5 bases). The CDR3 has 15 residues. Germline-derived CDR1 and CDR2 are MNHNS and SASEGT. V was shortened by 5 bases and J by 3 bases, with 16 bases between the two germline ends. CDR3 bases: TGTGCCAGCAGTCGTTACGGGGAGATGGAAGAGACCCAGTACTTC. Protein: CASSRYGEMEETQYF.

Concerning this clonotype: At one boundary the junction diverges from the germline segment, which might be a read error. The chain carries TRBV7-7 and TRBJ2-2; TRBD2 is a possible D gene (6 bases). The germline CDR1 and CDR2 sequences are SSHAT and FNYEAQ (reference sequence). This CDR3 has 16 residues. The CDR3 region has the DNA TGTGCTAGCAGCCCGGTTCTAAGCGGGTCGAGCCGGGAGCTGTTTTTT. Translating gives CASSPVLSGSSRELFF. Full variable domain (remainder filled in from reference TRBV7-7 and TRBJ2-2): GAGVSQSPRYKVTKRGQDVTLRCDPISSHATLYWYQQALGQGPEFLTYFNYEAQPDKSGLPSDRFSAERPEGSISTLTIQRTEQRDSAMYRCASSPVLSGSSRELFFGEGSRLTVL.

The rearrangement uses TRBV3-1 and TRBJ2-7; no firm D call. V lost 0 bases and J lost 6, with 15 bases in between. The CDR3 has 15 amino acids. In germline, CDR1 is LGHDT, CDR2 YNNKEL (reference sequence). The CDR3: CASSQDPFLDAEQYF. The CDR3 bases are TGTGCCAGCAGCCAAGATCCTTTTTTAGACGCCGAGCAGTACTTC.

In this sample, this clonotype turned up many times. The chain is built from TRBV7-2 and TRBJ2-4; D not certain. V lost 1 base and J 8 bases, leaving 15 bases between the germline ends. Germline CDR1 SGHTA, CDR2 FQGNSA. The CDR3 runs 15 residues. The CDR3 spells CASSLVSKGLYIQYF. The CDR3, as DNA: TGTGCCAGCAGCTTAGTTTCGAAAGGGCTGTACATTCAGTACTTC.

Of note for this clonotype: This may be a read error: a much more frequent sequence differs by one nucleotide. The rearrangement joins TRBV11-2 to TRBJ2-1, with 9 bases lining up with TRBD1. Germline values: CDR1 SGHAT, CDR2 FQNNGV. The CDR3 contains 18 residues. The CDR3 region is CTSSLGATGTGRSNEQFF. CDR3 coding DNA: TGTACCAGCAGCTTAGGGGCTACCGGGACAGGGAGGAGCAATGAGCAGTTCTTC.

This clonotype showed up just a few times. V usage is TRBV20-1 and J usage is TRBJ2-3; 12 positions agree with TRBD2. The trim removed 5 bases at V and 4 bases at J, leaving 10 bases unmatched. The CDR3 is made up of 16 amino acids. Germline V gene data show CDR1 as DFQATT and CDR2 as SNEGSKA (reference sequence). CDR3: CSAFLAGGPSADTQYF. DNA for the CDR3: TGCAGTGCTTTCCTAGCGGGAGGGCCGTCCGCAGATACGCAGTATTTT.

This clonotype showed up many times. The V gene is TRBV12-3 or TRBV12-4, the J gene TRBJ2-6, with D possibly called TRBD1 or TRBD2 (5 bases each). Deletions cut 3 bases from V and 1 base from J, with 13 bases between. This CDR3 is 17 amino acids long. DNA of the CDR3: TGTGCCAGCAGTTTTGAAATAGGGGAGTCTGGGGCCAACGTCCTGACTTTC. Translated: CASSFEIGESGANVLTF.

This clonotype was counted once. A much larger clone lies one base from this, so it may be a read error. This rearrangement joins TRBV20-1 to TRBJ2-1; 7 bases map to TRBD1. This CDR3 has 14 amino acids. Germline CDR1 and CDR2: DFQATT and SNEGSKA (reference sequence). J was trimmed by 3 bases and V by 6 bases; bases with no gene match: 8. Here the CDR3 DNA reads TGCAGTGCCCTTGACAGGGCATACTACAATGAGCAGTTCTTC. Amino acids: CSALDRAYYNEQFF.

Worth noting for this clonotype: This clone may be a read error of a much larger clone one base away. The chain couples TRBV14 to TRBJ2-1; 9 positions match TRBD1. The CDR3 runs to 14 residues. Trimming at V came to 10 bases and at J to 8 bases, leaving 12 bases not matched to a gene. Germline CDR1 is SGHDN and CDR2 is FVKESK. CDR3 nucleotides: TGTGCCAACAACGGACAGGGGATTTTAGATGAGCAGTTCTTC. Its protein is CANNGQGILDEQFF.

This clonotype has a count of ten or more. The CDR3 DNA reads as TGTGCCAGCAGCTTCTCCGAGCGCTACGAGCAGTACTTC. It translates to CASSFSERYEQYF. The chain uses TRBV7-2 and TRBJ2-7; D is ambiguous. V lost 3 bases and J 3 bases, leaving 9 bases between the germline ends. The CDR3 length is 13 residues. Germline loops: CDR1 SGHTA, CDR2 FQGNSA.

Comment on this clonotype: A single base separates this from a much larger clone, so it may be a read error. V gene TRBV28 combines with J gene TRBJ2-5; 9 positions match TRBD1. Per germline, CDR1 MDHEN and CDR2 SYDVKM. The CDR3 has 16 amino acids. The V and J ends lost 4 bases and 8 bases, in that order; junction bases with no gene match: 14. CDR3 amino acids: CASSSRDRDDPRTQYF. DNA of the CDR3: TGTGCCAGCAGTTCCCGGGACAGGGACGACCCCCGAACCCAGTACTTC.

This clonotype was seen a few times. CDR3 loop: CASSLVTSGRSNTQYF. The CDR3 DNA reads TGTGCCAGCAGCTTAGTAACCAGCGGGAGGTCAAATACGCAGTATTTT. The chain combines TRBV7-9 with TRBJ2-3; TRBD2 agrees at 9 bases. In germline, CDR1 is SEHNR, CDR2 FQNEAQ (reference sequence). This CDR3 is 16 amino acids long. The trim removed 1 base at V and 7 bases at J, leaving 9 bases unmatched.

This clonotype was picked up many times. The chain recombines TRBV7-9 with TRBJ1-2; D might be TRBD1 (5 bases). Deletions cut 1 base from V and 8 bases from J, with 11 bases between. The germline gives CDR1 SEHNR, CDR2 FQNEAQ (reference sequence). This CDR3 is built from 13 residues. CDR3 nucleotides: TGTGCCAGCAGCTTAGTCCAGGGAAACGGCTACACCTTC. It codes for CASSLVQGNGYTF.

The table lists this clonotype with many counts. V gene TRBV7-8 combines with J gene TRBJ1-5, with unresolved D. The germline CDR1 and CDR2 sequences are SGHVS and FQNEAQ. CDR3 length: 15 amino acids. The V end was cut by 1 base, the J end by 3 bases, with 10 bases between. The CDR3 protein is CASSLEKLSNQPQHF. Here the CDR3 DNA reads TGTGCCAGCAGCTTAGAAAAGTTGTCCAATCAGCCCCAGCATTTT.

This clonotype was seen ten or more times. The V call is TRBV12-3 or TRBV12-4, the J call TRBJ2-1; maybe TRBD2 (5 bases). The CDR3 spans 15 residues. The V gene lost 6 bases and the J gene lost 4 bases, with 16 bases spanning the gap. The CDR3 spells CASSPYAGIYNEQFF. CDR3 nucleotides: TGTGCCAGCAGCCCTTATGCCGGGATTTACAATGAGCAGTTCTTC.